The 20 T cell receptor beta chains below were found in one sample sequenced in a study of CD8 T cells in ankylosing spondylitis. TCRdb reprocessed the 5' RACE reads with MiXCR, giving one entry per CDR3 protein. The table lists 240,000 or so distinct CDR3 sequences, about 10% of them singletons. The sequenced sample was blood, either unsorted or a sorted T cell fraction (not recorded which). All receptors come from a male donor with ankylosing spondylitis or in good health (not recorded which).

This clonotype was detected ten times or more. The chain recombines TRBV5-1 with TRBJ2-7; 9 nucleotides match TRBD2. This CDR3 spans 15 amino acids. In germline, CDR1 is SGHRS, CDR2 YFSETQ. V trimming: 0 bases; J trimming: 6 bases; junction bases outside the gene matches: 7. The CDR3 loop reads CASSLEPGTSSEQYF. CDR3 DNA: TGCGCCAGCAGCTTGGAGCCCGGGACTAGCAGCGAGCAGTACTTC.

This clonotype has just a few counts. V gene TRBV20-1 combines with J gene TRBJ2-1, with 13 bases that match TRBD2. There are 11 residues in the CDR3. Germline V gene data show CDR1 as DFQATT and CDR2 as SNEGSKA (reference sequence). The junction had 3 bases not matched to a gene; V was cut back by 5 bases and J by 14 bases. The CDR3 coding sequence is TGCAGTGCTGCGGGACTAGCGGGGAAGTTCTTC. Amino acids: CSAAGLAGKFF.

This clonotype was counted many times. V and J are TRBV7-2 and TRBJ2-2; D is uncertain. This CDR3 has 13 residues. The V gene lost 2 bases and the J gene lost 5 bases, with 6 bases spanning the gap. In germline, CDR1 is SGHTA, CDR2 FQGNSA. The CDR3 loop is CASSLSTTGELFF. DNA for the CDR3: TGTGCCAGCAGCTTATCCACGACCGGGGAGCTGTTTTTT.

J is TRBJ1-1 and V is TRBV7-6, with a weak D call TRBD1 (6 bases). The CDR3 contains 15 residues. Trimming stripped 5 bases from V and 3 bases from J, with 16 bases between. Per germline, CDR1 SGHVS and CDR2 FNYEAQ. CDR3 nucleotide sequence: TGTGCCAGCAGCCTACAAGGGGGTGGGGACACTGAAGCTTTCTTT. Translated, it gives CASSLQGGGDTEAFF.

This clonotype was observed at least ten times. V gene TRBV29-1 combines with J gene TRBJ2-7; D perhaps matches TRBD1 (6 bases). The CDR3 spans 12 residues. Germline CDR1 and CDR2: SQVTM and ANQGSEA. The V end lost 4 bases, the J end lost 2 bases, and 9 bases lay between the germline ends. The DNA of the CDR3 is TGCAGCGTTGTGGGACAACCCTACGAGCAGTACTTC. As protein: CSVVGQPYEQYF.

Many counts were recorded for this clonotype. The CDR3 bases are TGCAGCGTCGACGGAACCTCCTACAATGAGCAGTTCTTC. As protein: CSVDGTSYNEQFF. The genes are TRBV29-1 and TRBJ2-1; D unclear. Germline V gene sequence: CDR1 SQVTM, CDR2 ANQGSEA. The length of the CDR3 is 13 residues. V was pared by 6 bases and J by 0 bases, with 9 bases between.

Ten or more counts support this clonotype. V and J are TRBV27 and TRBJ2-5; possibly TRBD2 for D (6 bases). The V and J ends lost 5 bases and 4 bases respectively, with 11 bases between them. Germline V gene lookup returns CDR1 MNHEY and CDR2 SMNVEV (reference sequence). This CDR3 is built from 13 residues. CDR3 sequence reads: CASSRIGGETQYF. The CDR3 bases are TGTGCCAGCAGTAGGATCGGGGGAGAGACCCAGTACTTC.

This clonotype occurred many times. The chain links TRBV7-9 to TRBJ2-1; no clear D gene. The germline V gene encodes CDR1 SEHNR and CDR2 FQNEAQ (reference sequence). The V and J ends lost 5 bases and 3 bases respectively, with 17 bases between them. The CDR3 length is 16 residues. CDR3 in amino acids: CASSPPSEEFYNEQFF. The DNA for the CDR3 is TGTGCCAGCAGCCCTCCCAGTGAGGAGTTCTACAATGAGCAGTTCTTC.

This clonotype was seen repeatedly, ten times or more. The chain joins TRBV6-5 to TRBJ2-7; D uncertain. V lost 0 bases to trimming and J lost 3 bases, with 9 bases between them. The CDR3 loop spans 14 amino acids. In germline, CDR1 is MNHEY, CDR2 SVGAGI. CDR3 sequence reads: CASSYSYSDYEQYF. In DNA form, the CDR3 reads TGTGCCAGCAGTTACTCTTACAGTGACTACGAGCAGTACTTC.

This chain connects TRBV18 to TRBJ1-1; D not certain. The germline V and J ends were trimmed by 0 bases and 2 bases, with 7 bases remaining between them. CDR1 and CDR2 from the germline V gene are KGHSH and LQKENI. The CDR3 loop spans 14 amino acids. CDR3 protein: CASSPPMPNTEAFF. CDR3 sequence (DNA): TGTGCCAGCTCACCACCCATGCCTAACACTGAAGCTTTCTTT.

This sequence joins TRBV7-3 and TRBJ2-1; 10 nucleotides line up with TRBD2. The CDR3 spans 16 residues. V was clipped by 5 bases and J by 4 bases; unmatched bases: 8. From germline, CDR1 is SGHTA and CDR2 FQGTGA. The CDR3 loop is CASSITGTSEYNEQFF. The CDR3 coding sequence is TGTGCCAGCAGCATTACCGGGACTAGCGAGTACAATGAGCAGTTCTTC.

Only a few counts were recorded for this clonotype. The J gene is TRBJ1-4, the V gene TRBV7-9; D is possibly TRBD1 (6 bases). Germline CDR1 reads SEHNR; CDR2 reads FQNEAQ (reference sequence). This CDR3 has 13 residues. The germline V and J ends were trimmed by 5 bases and 7 bases, with 11 bases remaining between them. DNA for the CDR3: TGTGCCAGCAGCCTCCAGGGGAGTGAAAAACTGTTTTTT. It codes for CASSLQGSEKLFF.

This clonotype showed up many times. The genes are TRBV9 and TRBJ2-3, with D perhaps being TRBD1 or TRBD2 (6 bases each). V lost 5 bases, J lost 4 bases, and 11 bases lay in between. The CDR3 sequence is 13 residues long. CDR1 is SGDLS and CDR2 is YYNGEE in the germline V gene. DNA for the CDR3: TGTGCCAGCAGAGGAGGGGGTTCAGATACGCAGTATTTT. Translation gives CASRGGGSDTQYF.

This clonotype was observed at least ten times. V and J are TRBV20-1 and TRBJ2-1, with 7 bases identical to TRBD2. Unmatched junction bases numbered 5, after V lost 3 bases and J lost 0 bases. This CDR3 is 15 amino acids long. Germline V CDR1 and CDR2: DFQATT, SNEGSKA (reference sequence). The CDR3 region is CSASRGGYSYNEQFF. CDR3 DNA: TGCAGTGCTAGCCGCGGGGGTTACTCCTACAATGAGCAGTTCTTC.

The chain carries TRBV5-1 and TRBJ2-5; D not resolved. Looked up from germline, CDR1 is SGHRS and CDR2 is YFSETQ. Trimming removed 1 base from V and 3 bases from J, with 10 bases in between. This CDR3 has 14 residues. The CDR3 sequence is CASSLFGFEETQYF. CDR3 in DNA: TGCGCCAGCAGCTTGTTCGGCTTCGAAGAGACCCAGTACTTC. The variable domain in full, completed from reference TRBV5-1 and TRBJ2-5, reads KAGVTQTPRYLIKTRGQQVTLSCSPISGHRSVSWYQQTPGQGLQFLFEYFSETQRNKGNFPGRFSGRQFSNSRSEMNVSTLELGDSALYLCASSLFGFEETQYFGPGTRLLVL.

The chain joins TRBV6-6 to TRBJ2-3, with D possibly matching TRBD2 (6 bases). The CDR3 consists of 13 residues. Trimming took off 5 bases at V and 8 bases at J, with 14 bases between the two ends. CDR1 is MNHNY, CDR2 SVGAGI, per germline (reference sequence). The CDR3, as DNA: TGTGCCAGCAGTCGGGACTCGCTTGGTACGCAGTATTTT. Its protein is CASSRDSLGTQYF.

The V gene is TRBV12-3 or TRBV12-4, the J gene TRBJ2-2; no firm D call. This CDR3 region has 14 residues. V was trimmed by 3 bases and J by 7 bases, leaving 12 bases between them. The CDR3 DNA is TGTGCCAGCAGTTTGATGGTCTCTCTCGGGGAGCTGTTTTTT. Translation: CASSLMVSLGELFF.

In its sample, this clonotype was seen many times. This rearrangement joins TRBV6-5 to TRBJ2-1; 7 bases fit TRBD1. V shed 0 bases and J 8 bases; nucleotides not matched to a gene: 10. Germline V gene lookup returns CDR1 MNHEY and CDR2 SVGAGI. The CDR3 loop spans 16 amino acids. This chain's CDR3 is CASSYSTTGFADEQFF. The CDR3 region has the DNA TGTGCCAGCAGTTACTCGACGACAGGGTTCGCGGATGAGCAGTTCTTC.

There are a few counts of this clonotype. The chain joins TRBV28 to TRBJ1-1; possibly TRBD1 for D (6 bases). Germline lookup yields CDR1 MDHEN and CDR2 SYDVKM. The V gene lost 6 bases and the J gene lost 11 bases, with 16 bases spanning the gap. The CDR3 runs to 12 residues. Here the CDR3 DNA reads TGTGCCAGCAGCTTGATCGGACAGACGGCTTTCTTT. It is translated as CASSLIGQTAFF.

This clonotype was counted at least ten times. The genes are TRBV29-1 and TRBJ2-1; 10 bases agree with TRBD2. Trimming cost V 6 bases and J 5 bases; bases outside gene matches: 4. The CDR3 covers 13 residues. Germline lookup yields CDR1 SQVTM and CDR2 ANQGSEA. Here the CDR3 DNA reads TGCAGCGTGAGAGCGGGGGGGAACAATGAGCAGTTCTTC. Its translation is CSVRAGGNNEQFF.